This T cell receptor beta chain was obtained from a study of T cells expressing NK-cell markers (dated by TCRdb to the early 2020s). General notes on the study: About 8 donors provided sorted CD3+CD56+NKG2C+, CD3+CD56+NKG2C- and CD3+CD56-NKG2C+ T-cell subsets, whose TCR beta-chain repertoires were profiled. Among the eight sequenced donors, seven were HCMV-seropositive and one was HCMV-seronegative. Randomly selected healthy volunteers, three men and five women, were used as the eight sequenced donors. Libraries were sequenced as 2 x 150 bp reads on Illumina HiSeq 2000/2500, MiSeq or NextSeq.

Findings and caveats that apply to the study as a whole: In five to seven donors, the dominant CD3+CD56+NKG2C+ clonotypes were among the top 10 CD8+ clonotypes and accounted for roughly 1.0-7.5% of CD8+ T cells. Those dominant clonotypes were again the most abundant among CD3+CD56-NKG2C+ cells in a few donors, at about 25-60.1%. It remained unclear whether the expanded NKG2C-expressing T cell clones were specific for HCMV antigens.

Note on this clonotype: The antigen it recognizes is unknown.

There are 15 amino acids in the CDR3, from cysteine to phenylalanine inclusive. No DNA accompanies this entry. The germline V gene provides CDR1 SGHRS and CDR2 YFSETQ. Sequencing relied on an Illumina HiSeq 2000. The TCR beta cDNA libraries were made using 5'RACE template switching, a step that added both a universal primer site and unique molecular identifiers. cDNA synthesis was primed from the TCR beta constant segment and was followed by two successive PCR amplification steps. The published analysis was carried out like this. MIGEC was used to demultiplex reads and group the reads by UMI, and MiTCR was used to assemble and quantify clonotypes. To exclude erroneous sequences, any TCR cDNA sequence not supported by at least two reads was discarded. The tcR package was used for downstream repertoire analysis, and clonotypes were matched across fractions by CDR3 nucleotide sequence plus V segment. VDJmatch was used to annotate antigen specificity against VDJdb, with one amino acid substitution in CDR3 permitted. After reprocessing by TCRdb, each CDR3 protein sequence is one entry, and no DNA is given. These V and J calls rely on TCRdb rather than the paper's analysis. This sample's table has entries for approximately 420,000 distinct CDR3 sequences. The ten top clones hold around a tenth of the sample.

HCMV serostatus was determined by detecting HCMV-specific IgG in serum with a commercial ELISA kit. Peripheral blood mononuclear cells were isolated from blood by Ficoll density gradient centrifugation. The specimen was blood T cells: a sorted CD56 or NKG2C T cell subset, CD4+ or CD8+ T cells, or bulk PBMC T cells (not recorded which). In this chain, TRBV5-1 is recombined with TRBJ1-2; TCRdb's D call, TRBD1, is unchecked because there is no DNA. This clonotype originated in a woman in her 50s in good health. Donor details come from another sample of the same person, matched by shared clones. The CDR3 is CASSLGGQGASGYTF.